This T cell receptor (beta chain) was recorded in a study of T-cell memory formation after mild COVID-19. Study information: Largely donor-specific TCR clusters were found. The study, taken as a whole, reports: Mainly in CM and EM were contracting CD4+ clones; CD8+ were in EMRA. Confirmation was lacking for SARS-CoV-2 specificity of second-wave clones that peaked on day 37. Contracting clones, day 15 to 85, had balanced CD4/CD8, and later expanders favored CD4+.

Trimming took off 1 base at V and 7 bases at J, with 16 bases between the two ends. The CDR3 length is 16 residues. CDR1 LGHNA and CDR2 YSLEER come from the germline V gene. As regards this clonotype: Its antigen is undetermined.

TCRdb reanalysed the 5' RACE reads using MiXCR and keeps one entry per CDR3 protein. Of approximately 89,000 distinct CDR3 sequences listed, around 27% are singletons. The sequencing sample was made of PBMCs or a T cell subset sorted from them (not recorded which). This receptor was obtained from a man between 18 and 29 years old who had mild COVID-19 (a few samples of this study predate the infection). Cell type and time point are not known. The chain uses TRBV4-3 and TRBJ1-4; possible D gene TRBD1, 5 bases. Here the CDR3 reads CASSQGSWGVGEKLFF. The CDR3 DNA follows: TGCGCCAGCAGCCAAGGGTCTTGGGGGGTTGGTGAAAAACTGTTTTTT.